This TCR beta chain originates from a study of response to subunit inactivated influenza vaccine. As to this clonotype: What it recognizes is unknown.

Using its own MiXCR run on the RT-PCR reads, TCRdb lists one record per CDR3 protein. Of approximately 570,000 distinct CDR3 sequences in the sample, under 9% are singletons; the top ten hold approximately 13%. CDR1 and CDR2 from the germline V gene are LGHDT and YNNKEL (reference sequence). The V end lost 3 bases, the J end lost 2 bases, and 10 bases lay between the germline ends. The CDR3 contains 14 residues. Study observations and caveats: The authors offered the suggestion that each seasonal influenza vaccination recruits few new T cells.

The chain links TRBV3-1 to TRBJ2-5, with D perhaps TRBD1 (6 bases). The clonotype was recovered from a man aged 45 to 70 who received an inactivated influenza vaccine. The sequenced sample was PBMCs from blood, obtained roughly 24 months after vaccination. CDR3 loop: CASSHRQAQETQYF. The CDR3 DNA reads TGTGCCAGCAGCCATCGACAGGCTCAAGAGACCCAGTACTTC.